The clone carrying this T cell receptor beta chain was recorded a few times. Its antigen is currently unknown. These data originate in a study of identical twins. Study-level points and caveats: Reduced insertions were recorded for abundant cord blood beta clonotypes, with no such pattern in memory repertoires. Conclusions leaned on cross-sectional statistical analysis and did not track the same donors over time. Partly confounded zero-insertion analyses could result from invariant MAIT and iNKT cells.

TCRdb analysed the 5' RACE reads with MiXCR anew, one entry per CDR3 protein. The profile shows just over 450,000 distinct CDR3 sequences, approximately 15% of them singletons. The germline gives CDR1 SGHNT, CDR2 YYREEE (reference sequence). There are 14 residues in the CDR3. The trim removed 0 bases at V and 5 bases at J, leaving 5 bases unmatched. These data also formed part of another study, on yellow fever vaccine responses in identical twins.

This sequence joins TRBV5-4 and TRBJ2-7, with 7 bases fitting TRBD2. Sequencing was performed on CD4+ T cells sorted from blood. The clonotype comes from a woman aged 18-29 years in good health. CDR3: CASSLEGGRDEQYF. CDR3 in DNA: TGTGCCAGCAGCTTGGAGGGAGGGAGGGACGAGCAGTACTTC.